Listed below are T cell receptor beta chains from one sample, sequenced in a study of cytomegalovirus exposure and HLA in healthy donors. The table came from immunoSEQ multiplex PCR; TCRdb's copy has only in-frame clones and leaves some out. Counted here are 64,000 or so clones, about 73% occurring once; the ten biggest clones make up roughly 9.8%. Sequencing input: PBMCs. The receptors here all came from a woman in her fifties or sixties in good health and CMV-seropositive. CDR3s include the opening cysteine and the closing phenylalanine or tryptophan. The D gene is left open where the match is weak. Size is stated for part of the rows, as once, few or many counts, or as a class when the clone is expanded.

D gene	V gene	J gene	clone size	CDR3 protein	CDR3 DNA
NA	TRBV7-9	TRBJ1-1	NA	CASSFTRTENTEAFF	TGTGCCAGCAGCTTCACTAGGACGGAAAACACTGAAGCTTTCTTT
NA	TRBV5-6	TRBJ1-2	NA	CASSPSPGDRYGYTF	TGTGCCAGCAGCCCGTCGCCCGGAGACCGCTATGGCTACACCTTC
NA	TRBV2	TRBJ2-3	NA	CASSEWSVRDTQYF	TGTGCCAGCAGTGAATGGAGCGTCCGGGATACGCAGTATTTT
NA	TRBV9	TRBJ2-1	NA	CASSVDLGVPYNEQFF	TGTGCCAGCAGCGTAGATCTGGGAGTTCCCTACAATGAGCAGTTCTTC
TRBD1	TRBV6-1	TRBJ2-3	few	CASTDRGRADTQYF	TGTGCCAGCACCGACAGGGGGCGGGCAGATACGCAGTATTTT
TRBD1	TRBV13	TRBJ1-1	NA	CASSLALQGLNTEAFF	TGTGCCAGCAGCTTAGCTCTACAGGGGTTAAACACTGAAGCTTTCTTT
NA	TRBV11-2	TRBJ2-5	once	CASSKAGAGGTQYF	TGTGCCAGCAGCAAGGCAGGGGCCGGCGGGACCCAGTACTTC
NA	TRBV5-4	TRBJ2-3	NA	CASSLGSGITDTQYF	TGTGCCAGCAGCTTGGGTTCAGGGATTACAGATACGCAGTATTTT
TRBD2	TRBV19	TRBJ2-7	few	CASSTLAGVGEQYF	TGTGCCAGTAGTACCCTAGCGGGAGTGGGCGAGCAGTACTTC
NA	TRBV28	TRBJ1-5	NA	CASSPIEDKSNQPQHF	TGTGCCAGCAGCCCCATTGAGGACAAAAGCAATCAGCCCCAGCATTTT
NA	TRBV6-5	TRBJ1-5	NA	CASRQTYNQPQHF	TGTGCCAGCAGGCAGACATACAATCAGCCCCAGCATTTT
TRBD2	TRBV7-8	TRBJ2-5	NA	CASSPSGRFQETQYF	TGTGCCAGCAGCCCGAGCGGGAGGTTCCAAGAGACCCAGTACTTC
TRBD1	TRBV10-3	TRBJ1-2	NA	CAIGTGENYGYTF	TGTGCCATCGGGACAGGGGAAAACTATGGCTACACCTTC
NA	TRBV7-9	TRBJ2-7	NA	CASSREGDLYEQYF	TGTGCCAGCAGCCGAGAGGGTGATCTCTACGAGCAGTACTTC
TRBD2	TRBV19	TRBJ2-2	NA	CASSAGLAGTGELFF	TGTGCCAGTAGTGCGGGACTAGCGGGAACCGGGGAGCTGTTTTTT
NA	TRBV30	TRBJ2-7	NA	CAWVRKGAYEQYF	TGTGCCTGGGTCAGGAAAGGCGCCTACGAGCAGTACTTC
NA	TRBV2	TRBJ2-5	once	CASRDYQETQYF	TGTGCCAGCAGGGACTACCAAGAGACCCAGTACTTC
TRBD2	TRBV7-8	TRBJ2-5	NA	CASSLSPSSGRARETQYF	TGTGCCAGCAGCCTCAGCCCTTCTAGCGGGAGGGCCCGGGAGACCCAGTACTTC
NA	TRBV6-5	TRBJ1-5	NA	CATGISNQPQHF	TGTGCAACCGGGATTAGCAATCAGCCCCAGCATTTT
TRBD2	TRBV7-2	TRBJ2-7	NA	CASSLRLAGGSEQYF	TGTGCCAGCAGCCTCCGACTAGCGGGGGGTTCCGAGCAGTACTTC
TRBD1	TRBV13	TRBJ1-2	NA	CASSAPGTAVGGYTF	TGTGCCAGCAGCGCCCCGGGGACAGCAGTTGGAGGCTACACCTTC
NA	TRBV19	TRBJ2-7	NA	CASRNPGILGEQYF	TGTGCCAGTAGAAATCCGGGTATCTTGGGCGAGCAGTACTTC
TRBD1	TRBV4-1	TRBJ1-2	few	CASSQPTGTGYGYTF	TGCGCCAGCAGCCAGCCAACCGGGACAGGGTATGGCTACACCTTC
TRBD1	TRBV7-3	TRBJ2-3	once	CASSRGQGSTDTQYF	TGTGCCAGCAGCCGGGGACAGGGGAGCACAGATACGCAGTATTTT
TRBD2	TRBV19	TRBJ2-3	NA	CASNGGRTDTQYF	TGTGCCAGTAACGGCGGGAGGACAGATACGCAGTATTTT
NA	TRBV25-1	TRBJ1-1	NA	CASSDPLGPVTEAFF	TGTGCCAGCAGCGATCCTTTGGGGCCGGTTACTGAAGCTTTCTTT
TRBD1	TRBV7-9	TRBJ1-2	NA	CASSFTGQDYGYTF	TGTGCCAGCAGCTTCACGGGACAGGACTATGGCTACACCTTC
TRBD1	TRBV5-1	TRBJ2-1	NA	CASSDSGTGAYNEQFF	TGCGCCAGCAGCGACTCAGGGACAGGGGCCTACAATGAGCAGTTCTTC
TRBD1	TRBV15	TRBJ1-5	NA	CATSRPPGTGGKVYVSQPQHF	TGTGCCACCAGCAGACCCCCGGGGACAGGGGGGAAGGTATACGTAAGTCAGCCCCAGCATTTT
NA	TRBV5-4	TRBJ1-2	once	CASSPGRINYGYTF	TGTGCCAGCAGCCCAGGGAGGATTAACTATGGCTACACCTTC
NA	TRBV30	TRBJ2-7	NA	CAWGRGPFFDGYEQYF	TGTGCCTGGGGCAGGGGTCCTTTCTTCGACGGTTACGAGCAGTACTTC
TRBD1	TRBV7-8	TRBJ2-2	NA	CASSLWTGPANTGELFF	TGTGCCAGCAGCTTATGGACAGGACCCGCGAATACCGGGGAGCTGTTTTTT
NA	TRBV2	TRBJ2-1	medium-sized	CASSKQQGYNEQFF	TGTGCCAGCAGTAAACAACAGGGTTACAATGAGCAGTTCTTC
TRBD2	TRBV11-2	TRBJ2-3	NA	CASRRLAGGIGEDTQYF	TGTGCCAGCAGGAGACTAGCGGGAGGGATAGGGGAAGATACGCAGTATTTT
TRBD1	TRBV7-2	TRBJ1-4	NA	CASSLGTTGATGEKLFF	TGTGCCAGCAGCTTAGGAACTACAGGGGCGACAGGTGAAAAACTGTTTTTT
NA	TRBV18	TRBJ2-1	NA	CASSPKFGGENEQFF	TGTGCCAGCTCACCAAAGTTCGGCGGAGAAAATGAGCAGTTCTTC
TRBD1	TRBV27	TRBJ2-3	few	CASSQFRGTDRDTQYF	TGTGCCAGCAGTCAATTTAGGGGGACAGACAGAGATACGCAGTATTTT
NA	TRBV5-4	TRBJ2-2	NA	CASSLAGVAGELFF	TGTGCCAGCAGCTTGGCCGGTGTGGCCGGGGAGCTGTTTTTT
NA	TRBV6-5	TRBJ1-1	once	CASSYSANTEAFF	TGTGCCAGCAGTTACTCGGCGAACACTGAAGCTTTCTTT
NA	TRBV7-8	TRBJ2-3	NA	CASSLGAGITDTQYF	TGTGCCAGCAGCTTAGGGGCGGGAATCACAGATACGCAGTATTTT
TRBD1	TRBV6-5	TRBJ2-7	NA	CASSGRQGIKDEQYF	TGTGCCAGCAGTGGCAGACAGGGGATAAAAGACGAGCAGTACTTC
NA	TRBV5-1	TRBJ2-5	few	CASSSTPYQETQYF	TGCGCCAGCAGCTCGACACCTTACCAAGAGACCCAGTACTTC
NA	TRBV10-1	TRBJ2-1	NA	CASSEQVGYNEQFF	TGCGCCAGCAGTGAGCAGGTCGGATACAATGAGCAGTTCTTC
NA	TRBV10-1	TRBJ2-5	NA	CASSDRRDQETQYF	TGCGCCAGCAGTGACCGACGGGACCAAGAGACCCAGTACTTC
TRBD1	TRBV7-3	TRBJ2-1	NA	CASSRQGFLKQFF	TGTGCCAGCAGCAGACAGGGGTTTCTCAAGCAGTTCTTC
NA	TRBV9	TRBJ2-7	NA	CASSPTSSYEQYF	TGTGCCAGCAGCCCCACGAGCTCCTACGAGCAGTACTTC
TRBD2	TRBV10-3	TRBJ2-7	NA	CAISGASGGLTYEQYF	TGTGCCATCAGTGGGGCTAGCGGGGGGTTAACCTACGAGCAGTACTTC
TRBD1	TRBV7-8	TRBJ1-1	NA	CASSAGQLNTEAFF	TGTGCCAGCAGCGCGGGACAGTTGAACACTGAAGCTTTCTTT
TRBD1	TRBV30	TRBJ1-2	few	CAWRDRGSYGYTF	TGTGCCTGGAGAGACAGGGGGTCTTATGGCTACACCTTC
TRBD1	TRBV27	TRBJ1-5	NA	CASSTGTGGSQPQHF	TGTGCCAGCAGTACCGGGACAGGGGGGAGCCAGCCCCAGCATTTT
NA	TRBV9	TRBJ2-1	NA	CASGRIGEQFF	TGTGCCAGCGGGAGGATAGGCGAGCAGTTCTTC
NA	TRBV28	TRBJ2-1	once	CASQLIRSYNEQFF	TGTGCCTCCCAGTTAATACGCTCCTACAATGAGCAGTTCTTC
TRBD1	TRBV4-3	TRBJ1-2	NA	CASSVTGTGFNYGYTF	TGCGCCAGCAGCGTTACGGGGACAGGGTTTAACTATGGCTACACCTTC
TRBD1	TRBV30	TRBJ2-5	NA	CAWITGTGLETQYF	TGTGCCTGGATTACCGGGACAGGGCTTGAGACCCAGTACTTC
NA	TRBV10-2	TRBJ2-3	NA	CASSETLASTDTQYF	TGCGCCAGCAGTGAGACGCTAGCCTCCACAGATACGCAGTATTTT